Included here is one T cell receptor beta chain sequence, with context. Its antigen is currently unknown. This specimen belongs to a study of CD4 T cells in relation to SARS-CoV-2 and coronaviruses. Only in-frame clones appear in the TCRdb table, and some are missing; sequencing was by immunoSEQ multiplex PCR. The table records 20,000 to 25,000 clones, 74% of them present only once. This CDR3 is built from 15 residues. Germline loops: CDR1 GTSNPN, CDR2 SVGIG (reference sequence). The V and J ends lost 2 bases and 0 bases respectively, with 11 bases between them. Unexposed donor CD4+ T cells date from about 2011-2019, before the COVID-19 pandemic. Isolation of CD4+ T cells took place after about 9 days in culture.

The specimen sequenced was CD4+ T cells from PBMCs, cultured in vitro. The clonotype comes from a human donor in good health. The genes are TRBV30 and TRBJ1-3; D is undetermined. The CDR3 DNA follows: TGTGCCTGGAGTCTACGCAGCAACTCTGGAAACACCATATATTTT. It encodes CAWSLRSNSGNTIYF.